The T cell receptor beta chain described here comes from a study of T cells after yellow fever vaccination. Study conclusions and caveats: Repertoires sorted by FACS could include abundant clonotypes that are contaminants from the bulk population.

The CDR3 is 15 residues long. Trimming cost V 3 bases and J 4 bases; bases outside gene matches: 8. Germline assignment: CDR1 LGHNA and CDR2 YSLEER. On this clonotype: Its antigen is undetermined.

One entry per CDR3 protein, called by TCRdb with MiXCR from the 5' RACE reads. Among around 160,000 distinct CDR3 sequences listed, about 7% were seen once. The V call is TRBV4-3, the J call TRBJ1-2, with TRBD1 identical over 7 bases. Sequenced here: CD4+ T cells sorted from PBMCs, sampled more than 4 days after the first yellow fever vaccination. The receptor was derived from a man aged 18 to 29 who received the YFV17D yellow fever vaccine. The CDR3 nucleotides read TGCGCCAGCAGCCAGTATATTACAGGGGTCTATGGCTACACCTTC. Protein sequence: CASSQYITGVYGYTF.